This TCR beta chain was documented in a study of CD8 T cells in ankylosing spondylitis (dated by TCRdb to 2015 to 2018). Study-wide context: To find TCR variants linked to disease, the study profiled T cell receptor beta repertoires in ankylosing spondylitis patients and healthy donors. Samples of peripheral blood were taken, and for ankylosing spondylitis patients, synovial fluid was collected as well. The full study cohort was made up of 25 to 30 ankylosing spondylitis patients and 108 healthy donors.

The CDR3, from cysteine to phenylalanine, totals 13 residues. This entry keeps only the CDR3 DNA: 39 bases, framed from base 1. Trimming leaves V shorter by 4 bases and J shorter by 4 bases, with the junction holding 5 bases beyond the gene matches. CDR1 and CDR2 are read off the germline V gene as SQVTM and ANQGSEA. Findings and caveats that apply to the study as a whole: In peripheral blood, the disease-linked clones were found at relatively low frequencies and had a CD8+ phenotype. Some of the motif variants had been reported before in the synovial fluid and blood of reactive arthritis patients, a finding that suggests common disease-initiation mechanisms. Significant enrichment of the disease-linked clones was reported in matched synovial fluid samples from ankylosing spondylitis patients. Blood from ankylosing spondylitis patients appeared to be characterized by a TCR beta motif made up of several highly homologous amino acid variants.

There are a few counts of this clonotype. Its antigen remains undetermined. No clone much larger than this one lies a single base away; base qualities are absent. Instrument on record: Illumina HiSeq 2500. Quantitative 5'-RACE with molecular barcodes was the method used to prepare the TCR beta libraries. The paper's data handling went like this. A new computational method based on a probabilistic model of VDJ rearrangement was used to identify disease-linked TCR variants. TCRdb reworked the public reads: Q25 trimming with fastp, MiXCR clone assembly, productive beta chains retained. Entries are consolidated by CDR3 protein sequence, retaining the most common genes and DNA. These V and J calls originate from TCRdb's pipeline instead of the authors' own analysis. The sample includes just over 300,000 distinct CDR3 sequences, with less than 25% observed a single time. 3% to 4% of the sample comes from the top ten.

The origin of this receptor is a female donor with ankylosing spondylitis or in good health (not recorded which). The rearranged chain carries TRBV29-1 and TRBJ2-5, with 8 junctional bases fitting TRBD1. What was sequenced was blood, either unsorted or a sorted T cell fraction (not recorded which). The sequenced DNA is TGCAGCGTTGCCTCCGGGACAGGAGAGACCCAGTACTTC. Its protein product is CSVASGTGETQYF. Here the CDR3 is joined to the reference TRBV29-1 and TRBJ2-5 genes, and the full variable domain is: SAVISQKPSRDICQRGTSLTIQCQVDSQVTMMFWYRQQPGQSLTLIATANQGSEATYESGFVIDKFPISRPNLTFSTLTVSNMSPEDSSIYLCSVASGTGETQYFGPGTRLLVL.